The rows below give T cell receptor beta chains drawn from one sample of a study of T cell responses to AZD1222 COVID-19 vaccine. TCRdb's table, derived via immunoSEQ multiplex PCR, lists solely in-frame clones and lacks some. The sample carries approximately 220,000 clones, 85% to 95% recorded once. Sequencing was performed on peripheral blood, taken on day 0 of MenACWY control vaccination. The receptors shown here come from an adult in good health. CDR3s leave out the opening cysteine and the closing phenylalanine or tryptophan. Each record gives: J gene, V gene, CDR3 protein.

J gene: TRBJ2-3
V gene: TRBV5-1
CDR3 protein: ASSRTGAGTTDTQY

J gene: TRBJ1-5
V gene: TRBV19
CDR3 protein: ASTPTVNSNQPQH

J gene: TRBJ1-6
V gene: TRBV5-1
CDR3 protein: ASSPWDPYNSPLH

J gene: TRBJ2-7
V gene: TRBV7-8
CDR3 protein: ASSLVVSGGYEQY

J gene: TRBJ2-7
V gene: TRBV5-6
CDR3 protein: ASSLWYEQY

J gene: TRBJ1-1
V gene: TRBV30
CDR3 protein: AWMGGTGAENTEAF

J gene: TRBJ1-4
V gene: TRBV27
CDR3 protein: ASRLPGNEKLF

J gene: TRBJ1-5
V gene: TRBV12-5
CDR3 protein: ASGSRRDQPQH

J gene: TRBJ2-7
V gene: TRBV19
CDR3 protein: ASSPGWAVSYEQY

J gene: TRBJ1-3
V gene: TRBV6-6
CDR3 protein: ASILGTGGGGNTIY

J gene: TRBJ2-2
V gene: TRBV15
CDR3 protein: ATSRDKNSKANTGELF

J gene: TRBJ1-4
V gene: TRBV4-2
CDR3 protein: ASSPEHWEKLF

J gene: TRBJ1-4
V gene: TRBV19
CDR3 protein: ASSISGGKLF

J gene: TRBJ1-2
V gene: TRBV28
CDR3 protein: ASSPGTGVNYGYT

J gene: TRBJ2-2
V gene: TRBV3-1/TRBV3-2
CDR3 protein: ASSQEFGRPTGELF

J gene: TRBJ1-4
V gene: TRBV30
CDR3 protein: AWSPGTFLTTNEKLF

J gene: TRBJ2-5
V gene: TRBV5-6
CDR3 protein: ASSLAPAPQETQY

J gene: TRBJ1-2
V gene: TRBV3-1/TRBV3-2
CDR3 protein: ASSQQRQGHYGYT

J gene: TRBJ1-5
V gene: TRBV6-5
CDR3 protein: ASSTGTVGVQPQH

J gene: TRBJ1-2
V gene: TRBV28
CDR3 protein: ASSPTGRRSYGYT

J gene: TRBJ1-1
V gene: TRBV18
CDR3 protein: ASSLSTGGGGTEAF

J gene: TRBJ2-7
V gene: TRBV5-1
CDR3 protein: ASSLGRISYEQY

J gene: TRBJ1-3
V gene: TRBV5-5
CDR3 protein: ASSLRVSILSSGNTIY

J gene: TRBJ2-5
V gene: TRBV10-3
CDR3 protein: AIRGSGVQETQY

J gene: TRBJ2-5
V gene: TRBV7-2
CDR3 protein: ASSLRRGAQETQY

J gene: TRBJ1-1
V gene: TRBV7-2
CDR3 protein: ASTKQRNTEAF

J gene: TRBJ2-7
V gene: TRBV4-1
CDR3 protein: ASSQGSGVYEQY

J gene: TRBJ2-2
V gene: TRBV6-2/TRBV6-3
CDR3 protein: ASSYHGAPGSGELF

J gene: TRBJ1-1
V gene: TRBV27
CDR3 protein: ASSLRDGEAF

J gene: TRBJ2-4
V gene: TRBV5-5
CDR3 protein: ASSPGEEAKNIQY

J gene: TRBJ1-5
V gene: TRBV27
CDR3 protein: ASSLWGNQPQH

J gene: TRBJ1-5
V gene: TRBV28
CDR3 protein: ASSSLVPQH

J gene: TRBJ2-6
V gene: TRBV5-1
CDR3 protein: ASSLVGGSGANVLT

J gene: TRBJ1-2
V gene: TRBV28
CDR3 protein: ASSFGSGDRGYT

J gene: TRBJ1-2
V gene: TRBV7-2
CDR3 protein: ASSLVSVANYGYT

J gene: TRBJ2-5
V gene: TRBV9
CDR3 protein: ASSASDRRRETQY

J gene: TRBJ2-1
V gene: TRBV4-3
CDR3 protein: ASSSPGSSGGYNEQF

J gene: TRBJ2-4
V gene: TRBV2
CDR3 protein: ASSVVNIQY

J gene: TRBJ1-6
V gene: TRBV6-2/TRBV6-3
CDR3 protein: ASSRGTGHGSPLH

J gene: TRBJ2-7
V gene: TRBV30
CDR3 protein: AWSVGGSYEQY

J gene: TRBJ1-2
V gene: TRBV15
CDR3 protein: ATSRGQGAFGYGYT

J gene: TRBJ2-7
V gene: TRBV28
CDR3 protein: ASSFGGQGSYEQY

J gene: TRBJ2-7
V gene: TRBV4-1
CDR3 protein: ASSASAMGLLDYEQY

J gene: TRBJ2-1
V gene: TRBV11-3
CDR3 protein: ASSLRSPGGPNEQF

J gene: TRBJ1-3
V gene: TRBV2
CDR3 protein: ASREGGSGNTIY

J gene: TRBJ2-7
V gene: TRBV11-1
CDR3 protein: ASSLAGDRGDEQY

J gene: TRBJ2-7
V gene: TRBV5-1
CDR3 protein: ASSLRAGGSYEQY

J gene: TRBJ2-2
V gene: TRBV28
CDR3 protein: ASKGGYTGELF

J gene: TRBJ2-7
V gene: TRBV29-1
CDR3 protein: SVRNRPYEQY

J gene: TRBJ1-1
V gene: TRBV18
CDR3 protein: ASSPNPPGNTEAF

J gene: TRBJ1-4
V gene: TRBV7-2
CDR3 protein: ASSLGSALNEKLF

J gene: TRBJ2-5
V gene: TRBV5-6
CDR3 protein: ASSLAGTVLETQY

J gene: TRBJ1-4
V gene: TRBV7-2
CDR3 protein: ASSLDRGNEKLF

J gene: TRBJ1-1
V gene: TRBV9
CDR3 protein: ASSVAQGRTEAF

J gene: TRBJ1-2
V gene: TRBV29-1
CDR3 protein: SSRTGDYGYT

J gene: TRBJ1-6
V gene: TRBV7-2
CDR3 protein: ASSPPGQSLSYNSPLH

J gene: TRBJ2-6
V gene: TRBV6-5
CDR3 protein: ASGRQQAGANVLT